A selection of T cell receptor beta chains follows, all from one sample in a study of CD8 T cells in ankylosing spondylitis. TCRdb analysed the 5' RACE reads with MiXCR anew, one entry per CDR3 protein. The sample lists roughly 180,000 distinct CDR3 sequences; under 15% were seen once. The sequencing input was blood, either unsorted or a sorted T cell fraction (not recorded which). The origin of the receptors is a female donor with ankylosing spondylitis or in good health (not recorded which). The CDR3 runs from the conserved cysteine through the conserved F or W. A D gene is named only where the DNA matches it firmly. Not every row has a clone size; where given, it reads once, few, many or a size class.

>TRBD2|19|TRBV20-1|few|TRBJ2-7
CSASEPTSGKEPLSYEQYF
TGCAGTGCTAGCGAACCCACTAGCGGCAAAGAACCTTTATCCTACGAGCAGTACTTC
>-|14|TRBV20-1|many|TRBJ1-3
CSAREGGAGNTIYF
TGCAGTGCTCGAGAGGGGGGAGCCGGAAACACCATATATTTT
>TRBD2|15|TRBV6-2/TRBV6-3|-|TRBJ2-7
CASSSRLAGAYEQYF
TGTGCCAGCAGTTCACGACTAGCGGGGGCCTACGAGCAGTACTTC
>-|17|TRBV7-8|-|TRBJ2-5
CASSSPRTRRGQETQYF
TGTGCCAGCAGCTCCCCCCGGACTAGGAGGGGGCAAGAGACCCAGTACTTC
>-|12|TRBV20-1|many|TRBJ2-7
CSATGFMGEQYF
TGCAGTGCCACAGGGTTCATGGGGGAGCAGTACTTC
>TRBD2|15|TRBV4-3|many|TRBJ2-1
CASSHLAGGNNEQFF
TGCGCCAGCAGCCACCTAGCGGGAGGGAATAATGAGCAGTTCTTC
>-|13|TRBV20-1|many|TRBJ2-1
CSAPDGRSNEQFF
TGCAGTGCCCCAGACGGGAGATCTAATGAGCAGTTCTTC
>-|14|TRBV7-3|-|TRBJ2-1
CASSPRGGNNEQFF
TGTGCCAGCAGCCCAAGGGGAGGTAACAATGAGCAGTTCTTC
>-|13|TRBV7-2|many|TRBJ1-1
CASSLTSPWKAFF
TGTGCCAGCAGCTTAACGTCCCCTTGGAAAGCTTTCTTT
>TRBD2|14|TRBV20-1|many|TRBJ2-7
CSAILGTSGYEQYF
TGCAGTGCTATCCTAGGGACTAGCGGGTACGAGCAGTACTTC
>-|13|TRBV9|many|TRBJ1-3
CASSGGRGNTIYF
TGTGCCAGCAGCGGGGGGCGCGGAAACACCATATATTTT
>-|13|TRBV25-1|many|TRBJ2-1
CATHLTEYNEQFF
TGTGCCACCCATTTGACAGAATACAATGAGCAGTTCTTC
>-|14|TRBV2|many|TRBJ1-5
CASRGTTSNQPQHF
TGTGCCAGCAGAGGGACAACTAGCAATCAGCCCCAGCATTTT
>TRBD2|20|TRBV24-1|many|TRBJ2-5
CATSGPTSGRADTSQETQYF
TGTGCCACCAGTGGTCCGACTAGCGGGAGGGCCGATACGAGCCAAGAGACCCAGTACTTC
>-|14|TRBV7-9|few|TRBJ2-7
CASSLGFTSYEQYF
TGTGCCAGCAGCTTAGGGTTTACCTCCTACGAGCAGTACTTC
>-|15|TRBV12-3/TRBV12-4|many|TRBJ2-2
CASSSAPPNTGELFF
TGTGCCAGCAGTTCCGCCCCCCCGAACACCGGGGAGCTGTTTTTT
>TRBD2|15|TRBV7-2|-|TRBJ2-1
CASSLDQRGNNEQFF
TGTGCCAGCAGCCTGGACCAGCGGGGAAACAATGAGCAGTTCTTC
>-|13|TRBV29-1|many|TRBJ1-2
CSVTVGAAYGYTF
TGCAGCGTCACCGTGGGCGCGGCGTATGGCTACACCTTC
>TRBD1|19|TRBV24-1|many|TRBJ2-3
CATSDPQFTGTGGTDTQYF
TGTGCCACCAGTGATCCACAGTTTACCGGGACAGGGGGCACAGATACGCAGTATTTT
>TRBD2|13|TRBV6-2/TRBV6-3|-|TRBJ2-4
CASRLGLENIQYF
TGTGCCAGCAGGTTGGGACTAGAAAACATTCAGTACTTC
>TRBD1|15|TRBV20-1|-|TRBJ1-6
CSALLLDRVNSPLHF
TGCAGTGCCTTACTACTCGACAGGGTGAATTCACCCCTCCACTTT
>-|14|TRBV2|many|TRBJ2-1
CASRTGGAKDEQFF
TGTGCCAGCAGGACGGGCGGGGCAAAGGATGAGCAGTTCTTC
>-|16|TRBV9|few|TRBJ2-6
CASSPAVGSGANVLTF
TGTGCCAGCAGCCCGGCGGTGGGGTCCGGGGCCAACGTCCTGACTTTC
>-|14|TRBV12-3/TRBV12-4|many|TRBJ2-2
CASSFGPNTGELFF
TGTGCCAGCAGTTTTGGTCCTAACACCGGGGAGCTGTTTTTT
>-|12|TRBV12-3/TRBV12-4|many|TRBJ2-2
CASSLVGGELFF
TGTGCCAGCAGTTTAGTTGGGGGGGAGCTGTTTTTT
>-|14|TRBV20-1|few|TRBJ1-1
CSASPGHLNTEAFF
TGCAGTGCTAGCCCGGGGCACTTGAACACTGAAGCTTTCTTT